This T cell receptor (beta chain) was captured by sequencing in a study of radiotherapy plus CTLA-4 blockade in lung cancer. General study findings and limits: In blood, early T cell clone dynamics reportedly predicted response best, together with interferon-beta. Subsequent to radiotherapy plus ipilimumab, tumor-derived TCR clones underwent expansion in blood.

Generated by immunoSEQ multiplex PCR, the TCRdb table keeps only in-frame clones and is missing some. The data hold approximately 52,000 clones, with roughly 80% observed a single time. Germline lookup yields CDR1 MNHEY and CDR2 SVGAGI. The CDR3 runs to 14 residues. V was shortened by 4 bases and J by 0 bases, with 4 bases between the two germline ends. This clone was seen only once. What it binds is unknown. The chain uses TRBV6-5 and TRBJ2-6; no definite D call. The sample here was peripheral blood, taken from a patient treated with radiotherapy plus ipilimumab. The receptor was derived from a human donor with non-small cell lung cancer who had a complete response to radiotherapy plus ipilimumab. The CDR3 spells CASSSISGANVLTF. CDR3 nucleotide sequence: TGTGCCAGCAGTTCAATCTCTGGGGCCAACGTCCTGACTTTC.